The present entry profiles one T cell receptor (beta chain) with its context. Its antigen is not identified. The source of the sample is a study of cytomegalovirus exposure and HLA in healthy donors. These donors, healthy bone marrow donors, were studied. Study-wide results and limits: Analysis was carried out at a later point, and it linked a missense DCLRE1C variant to TCR beta V- and J-gene trimming. In an earlier analysis, in 540 or so donors, most V segments appeared productive either ~87% or ~30% of the time.

The PCR had 60 Vbeta and 13 Jbeta primers. TCRdb's copy holds only in-frame clones and misses some; the assay was immunoSEQ multiplex PCR. In all, the sample yields some 70,000 clones. Sequencing was done on a sample of PBMCs. The receptor was derived from a boy aged 5 to 17 in good health and CMV-seronegative.

In DNA, the CDR3 is TGTGCCAGCTCACCTCTGGGGCAGGGCAATCAGCCCCAGCATTTT. Its translation is CASSPLGQGNQPQHF. This rearrangement joins TRBV18 to TRBJ1-5; tentatively, D is TRBD1 (5 bases). The CDR3 contains 15 residues. Looked up from germline, CDR1 is KGHSH and CDR2 is LQKENI. Trimming took 3 bases from V and 2 from J, leaving 11 bases between them.